The 30 T cell receptor beta chains below all came from one sample that was sequenced in a study of cytomegalovirus exposure and HLA in healthy donors. The PCR used 60 Vbeta and 13 Jbeta primers. The repertoire was sequenced with immunoSEQ multiplex PCR; TCRdb's copy has only in-frame clones and lacks some. This table holds 95,000 to 150,000 clones, approximately 70% found once. The sample was PBMCs. The receptors here all came from a man younger than 35 in good health and CMV-seronegative.

This clone was seen a few times. The chain employs TRBV2 and TRBJ1-3; TRBD1 matches 8 bases. Germline loops: CDR1 SNHLY, CDR2 FYNNEI. The CDR3 runs to 16 residues. J lost 0 bases, V lost 6 bases, and 7 bases had no gene match. CDR3 DNA: TGTGCCAGCAGACGACAGGGGCTGAGCTCTGGAAACACCATATATTTT. This gives the protein CASRRQGLSSGNTIYF.

This clone was observed a few times. The genes are TRBV9 and TRBJ2-7, with 7 bases identical to TRBD2. V was clipped by 0 bases and J by 0 bases; unmatched bases: 9. Germline V gene data show CDR1 as SGDLS and CDR2 as YYNGEE. CDR3 length equals 17 residues. The CDR3 here is CASSVAGGVKSSYEQYF. CDR3 bases: TGTGCCAGCAGCGTAGCTGGGGGGGTCAAGAGCTCCTACGAGCAGTACTTC.

In this sample, this clone turned up a few times. The DNA for the CDR3 is TGTGCCAGCAGCTTAGCCGAGGGCGGCAGCACAGATACGCAGTATTTT. This gives the protein CASSLAEGGSTDTQYF. V is TRBV7-9 and J is TRBJ2-3; tentatively, D is TRBD2 (5 bases). Trimming pared 0 bases from V and 0 bases from J, leaving 10 bases between. CDR1 and CDR2 from the germline V gene are SEHNR and FQNEAQ (reference sequence). The CDR3 loop spans 16 amino acids.

This clone was detected only a few times. Compared with germline, one end of the junction differs, possibly owing to a read error. The chain uses TRBV6-6 and TRBJ2-1; TRBD1 matches at 7 bases. This CDR3 spans 16 amino acids. The V gene's germline CDR1 is MNHNY and CDR2 SVGAGI (reference sequence). The CDR3 sequence is CARSPPRQGPQNEQFF. The CDR3 bases are TGTGCCCGCAGTCCTCCTAGACAGGGACCCCAGAATGAGCAGTTCTTC.

This sequence joins TRBV9 and TRBJ2-2; D is perhaps TRBD2 (6 bases). Deletions cut 2 bases from V and 4 bases from J, with 15 bases between. CDR3 length equals 16 residues. Germline assignment: CDR1 SGDLS and CDR2 YYNGEE. The CDR3 bases are TGTGCCAGCAGCGTTGGGACTCACTTAACCACCGGGGAGCTGTTTTTT. Protein: CASSVGTHLTTGELFF.

The rearrangement joins TRBV29-1 to TRBJ1-4; 9 nucleotides line up with TRBD1. CDR1 and CDR2 from the germline V gene are SQVTM and ANQGSEA. After removal of 5 bases from V and 0 bases from J, the junction contained 13 bases not matched to a gene. The CDR3 is 18 residues long. The CDR3 here is CSVLPRTGELATNEKLFF. The CDR3, as DNA: TGCAGCGTTCTCCCCAGGACAGGGGAGTTGGCAACTAATGAAAAACTGTTTTTT. Based on the CDR3 plus reference TRBV29-1 and TRBJ1-4, the full variable domain is SAVISQKPSRDICQRGTSLTIQCQVDSQVTMMFWYRQQPGQSLTLIATANQGSEATYESGFVIDKFPISRPNLTFSTLTVSNMSPEDSSIYLCSVLPRTGELATNEKLFFGSGTQLSVL.

In DNA form, the CDR3 reads TGTGCCAGTAGTATAGGACATGAGCAGTACTTC. The encoded protein is CASSIGHEQYF. The V gene is TRBV19, the J gene TRBJ2-7; D remains unclear. This CDR3 region has 11 residues. Germline CDR1 and CDR2: LNHDA and SQIVND (reference sequence). V was cut by 1 base and J by 7 bases, with 5 bases left in between.

This clone was detected a few times. The V gene is TRBV19, the J gene TRBJ2-7, with 8 bases matching TRBD1. V gave up 5 bases and J gave up 5 bases; unmatched junction bases: 20. Germline V gene lookup returns CDR1 LNHDA and CDR2 SQIVND (reference sequence). The CDR3 contains 18 residues. CDR3 region: CASSPAVGTGPSRDEQYF. The CDR3 nucleotides are TGTGCCAGTAGTCCCGCCGTTGGGACAGGACCGTCTAGGGACGAGCAGTACTTC.

This sequence joins TRBV4-1 and TRBJ2-5; 13 bases are shared with TRBD2. The CDR3 consists of 17 residues. CDR1 MGHRA and CDR2 YSYEKL come from the germline V gene. The trim removed 1 base at V and 5 bases at J, leaving 7 bases unmatched. CDR3 in amino acids: CASSQGRLAGGWETQYF. In DNA, the CDR3 is TGCGCCAGCAGCCAAGGCCGACTAGCGGGGGGTTGGGAGACCCAGTACTTC.

A few counts support this clone. The V call is TRBV6-6, the J call TRBJ2-3; 9 nucleotides align to TRBD2. V was clipped by 8 bases and J by 2 bases; unmatched bases: 11. The CDR3 runs to 16 residues. Germline V gene lookup returns CDR1 MNHNY and CDR2 SVGAGI (reference sequence). The CDR3 DNA reads TGTGCCAGCGGGGGGACTAGCCGTTTATCCACAGATACGCAGTATTTT. Translation gives CASGGTSRLSTDTQYF.

The chain carries TRBV6-1 and TRBJ1-1; D call uncertain. The CDR3 sequence is 14 residues long. V lost 7 bases, J lost 0 bases, and 12 bases lay in between. Per the germline V gene, CDR1 is MNHNS and CDR2 is SASEGT. The CDR3 loop is CASTGYRLNTEAFF. DNA for the CDR3: TGTGCCAGCACGGGATACAGACTGAACACTGAAGCTTTCTTT.

This chain's CDR3 is CASSLVGGGFEQFF. CDR3 DNA: TGTGCCAGCAGCTTAGTCGGGGGGGGGTTTGAGCAGTTCTTC. This chain links TRBV7-3 with TRBJ2-1; 8 nucleotides match TRBD2. There are 14 residues in the CDR3. Trimming cost V 2 bases and J 9 bases; bases outside gene matches: 6. Germline V gene sequence: CDR1 SGHTA, CDR2 FQGTGA.

This clone has just one count. The chain recombines TRBV7-2 with TRBJ1-1; D may be TRBD1 (6 bases). CDR3 size: 15 residues. Trimming pared 2 bases from V and 1 base from J, leaving 11 bases between. CDR1 is SGHTA, CDR2 FQGNSA, per germline. CDR3 sequence: CASSLTGSPNTEAFF. The CDR3 nucleotides read TGTGCCAGCAGCTTAACAGGGAGCCCGAACACTGAAGCTTTCTTT.

The chain carries TRBV5-1 and TRBJ1-3; 8 nucleotides agree with TRBD1. The CDR3 is made up of 15 amino acids. With 4 bases clipped from V and 3 bases from J, the junction kept 6 bases outside the gene matches. Germline V lookup: CDR1 SGHRS, CDR2 YFSETQ. The CDR3: CASSHPGTGGNTIYF. CDR3 in DNA: TGCGCCAGCAGCCACCCCGGGACAGGTGGAAACACCATATATTTT. Full variable domain (missing parts from reference TRBV5-1 and TRBJ1-3): KAGVTQTPRYLIKTRGQQVTLSCSPISGHRSVSWYQQTPGQGLQFLFEYFSETQRNKGNFPGRFSGRQFSNSRSEMNVSTLELGDSALYLCASSHPGTGGNTIYFGEGSWLTVV.

V usage is TRBV29-1 and J usage is TRBJ2-7; D is perhaps TRBD1 (5 bases). Germline V CDR1 and CDR2: SQVTM, ANQGSEA. V shed 2 bases and J shed 1 base, with 18 bases lying between them. This CDR3 contains 16 residues. This CDR3 is CSVEMWGSSLSYEQYF. The CDR3 DNA follows: TGCAGCGTTGAAATGTGGGGCAGCTCCCTATCCTACGAGCAGTACTTC.

The chain joins TRBV7-9 to TRBJ2-7; 11 positions agree with TRBD1. The germline V gene has CDR1 SEHNR and CDR2 FQNEAQ (reference sequence). V was clipped by 4 bases and J by 3 bases; unmatched bases: 11. CDR3 length: 17 residues. The DNA of the CDR3 is TGTGCCAGCAGCTCAGAGGGACAGGGGGTTCTCCTCTACGAGCAGTACTTC. It is translated as CASSSEGQGVLLYEQYF.

V usage is TRBV7-2 and J usage is TRBJ2-1; 10 positions agree with TRBD2. J was trimmed by 4 bases and V by 2 bases; bases with no gene match: 5. The CDR3 runs 16 residues. CDR1 and CDR2 (germline): SGHTA, FQGNSA. The CDR3 region is CASSLWSSGRYNEQFF. The CDR3 DNA follows: TGTGCCAGCAGCTTATGGTCTAGCGGGAGATACAATGAGCAGTTCTTC.

The chain combines TRBV7-9 with TRBJ1-4, with TRBD1 identical over 9 bases. This CDR3 is built from 16 residues. V lost 1 base to trimming and J lost 4 bases; unmatched junction nucleotides: 4. Germline V CDR1 and CDR2: SEHNR, FQNEAQ (reference sequence). CDR3 loop: CASSLGDRAFNEKLFF. The DNA of the CDR3 is TGTGCCAGCAGCTTAGGGGACAGGGCTTTTAATGAAAAACTGTTTTTT. Full variable domain (rest looked up from reference TRBV7-9 and TRBJ1-4): DTGVSQNPRHKITKRGQNVTFRCDPISEHNRLYWYRQTLGQGPEFLTYFQNEAQLEKSRLLSDRFSAERPKGSFSTLEIQRTEQGDSAMYLCASSLGDRAFNEKLFFGSGTQLSVL.

This rearrangement joins TRBV4-2 to TRBJ2-7, with D perhaps TRBD1 (6 bases). CDR1 LGHNA and CDR2 YNFKEQ come from the germline V gene. The CDR3 has 15 amino acids. The V end lost 1 base, the J end lost 7 bases, and 17 bases lay between the germline ends. The chain's CDR3 is CASSQAQLQGWEQYF. For the CDR3, the DNA is TGTGCCAGCAGCCAAGCTCAGTTACAGGGATGGGAGCAGTACTTC.

The V gene is TRBV10-3, the J gene TRBJ1-3, with D hard to call. The CDR3 is 16 amino acids. V lost 6 bases and J 0 bases, leaving 15 bases between the germline ends. Germline assignment: CDR1 ENHRY and CDR2 SYGVKD. The CDR3 here is CAISIDRVGSGNTIYF. DNA for the CDR3: TGTGCCATCAGCATTGACCGGGTCGGCTCTGGAAACACCATATATTTT.

The V gene is TRBV6-6, the J gene TRBJ2-7, with 9 bases fitting TRBD1. Germline assignment: CDR1 MNHNY and CDR2 SVGAGI (reference sequence). The CDR3 totals 15 residues. V lost 6 bases to trimming and J lost 2 bases; unmatched junction nucleotides: 8. This CDR3 reads CASSQDRGIPYEQYF. For the CDR3, the DNA is TGTGCCAGCAGCCAGGACAGGGGAATCCCCTACGAGCAGTACTTC.

The J gene is TRBJ2-5, the V gene TRBV10-3, with 9 bases aligning to TRBD2. J gave up 6 bases and V 3 bases, and 8 bases lay outside the gene matches. Germline CDR1 and CDR2: ENHRY and SYGVKD. This CDR3 region has 15 residues. CDR3 region: CAISESAGGAQTQYF. DNA for the CDR3: TGTGCCATCAGTGAATCGGCGGGGGGGGCGCAGACCCAGTACTTC.

The rearrangement links TRBV4-2 to TRBJ2-3, with D uncertain. Germline assignment: CDR1 LGHNA and CDR2 YNFKEQ. Trimming shortened V by 0 bases and J by 6 bases, and 4 bases separated the two germline ends. This CDR3 comprises 12 residues. The CDR3 nucleotides are TGTGCCAGCAGCCAAGATCTTGATACGCAGTATTTT. This gives the protein CASSQDLDTQYF.

This clone was counted between two and nine times. V gene TRBV19 combines with J gene TRBJ2-5; D is perhaps TRBD2 (6 bases). Germline-derived CDR1 and CDR2 are LNHDA and SQIVND (reference sequence). CDR3 length: 15 amino acids. V lost 0 bases and J 3 bases, leaving 11 bases between the germline ends. The CDR3 DNA reads as TGTGCCAGTAGTATAGAAGCCCCGGGGGAAGAGACCCAGTACTTC. This codes for CASSIEAPGEETQYF.

The chain employs TRBV27 and TRBJ1-2; D gene uncertain. The V end was cut by 5 bases, the J end by 8 bases, with 18 bases between. This CDR3 spans 14 amino acids. The germline V gene has CDR1 MNHEY and CDR2 SMNVEV (reference sequence). DNA of the CDR3: TGTGCCAGCAGTGTAGGGTCGGGGAGAGGAGGCTACACCTTC. Translation: CASSVGSGRGGYTF.

A single count supports this clone. The V and J genes are TRBV5-4 and TRBJ2-1; 11 positions agree with TRBD2. Per the germline V gene, CDR1 is SGHNT and CDR2 is YYREEE (reference sequence). After removal of 3 bases from V and 6 bases from J, the junction contained 5 bases not matched to a gene. The CDR3 is made up of 15 amino acids. For the CDR3, the DNA is TGTGCCAGCAGCTCCACGACTAGCGGGACCAATGAGCAGTTCTTC. Protein product: CASSSTTSGTNEQFF.

In this sample, this clone turned up once. This chain links TRBV7-9 with TRBJ1-1; 7 nucleotides align to TRBD1. The germline CDR1 and CDR2 sequences are SEHNR and FQNEAQ (reference sequence). Trimming took 5 bases from V and 1 from J; bases not matched to a gene: 10. The CDR3 length is 16 residues. In DNA, the CDR3 is TGTGCCAGCAGCAACCGAGGGGGCGAGAAGAACACTGAAGCTTTCTTT. Its protein is CASSNRGGEKNTEAFF.

The chain links TRBV27 to TRBJ2-7; D may be TRBD1 (5 bases). This CDR3 region has 14 residues. The V gene lost 2 bases and the J gene lost 2 bases, with 10 bases spanning the gap. Germline V gene data show CDR1 as MNHEY and CDR2 as SMNVEV (reference sequence). The CDR3 region is CASSLRGSPYEQYF. CDR3 coding DNA: TGTGCCAGCAGTTTAAGGGGCAGCCCCTACGAGCAGTACTTC.

The chain links TRBV28 to TRBJ2-1, with a possible D match to TRBD2 (5 bases). Germline V CDR1 and CDR2: MDHEN, SYDVKM. The CDR3 totals 13 residues. V lost 5 bases to trimming and J lost 10 bases, with 15 bases between them. This CDR3 is CASSPRGRREQFF. CDR3 DNA sequence: TGTGCCAGCAGTCCGCGAGGGCGGAGGGAGCAGTTCTTC.

The chain has TRBV19 and TRBJ2-7; D may be TRBD2 (6 bases). The CDR3 loop spans 14 amino acids. CDR1 and CDR2 from the germline V gene are LNHDA and SQIVND (reference sequence). The ends were cut back, 3 bases at V and 2 bases at J, with 11 bases in the middle. The CDR3 nucleotides read TGTGCCAGTAGTATTTCGAGGGAGGCCTACGAGCAGTACTTC. Translation: CASSISREAYEQYF.